The source of this T cell receptor (delta chain) is a study of γδ T cells in repeated Plasmodium falciparum infection. V was clipped by 5 bases and J by 0 bases; unmatched bases: 28. In germline, CDR1 is TSWWSYY, CDR2 QGS. The CDR3 sequence is 24 residues long. Flow sorting of PBMC yielded separate Vgamma9/Vdelta2+ and Vdelta2-negative gammadelta T cell populations for bulk repertoire analysis. This clone was detected a few times. The mismatch at residue 6 between this DNA's translation and the TCRdb protein of a much larger clone likely reflects a read error; the protein shown is translated from the DNA. TCRdb applied CATT to the multiplex PCR reads for clone calling. Here the sample spans around 50,000 delta-chain clones, roughly 1.6% being singletons.

The chain recombines TRDV1 with TRDJ1, with 12 bases fitting TRDD3. This clonotype was sampled from a pool of human donors (malaria-infected and uninfected, not separated). The sample taken for sequencing was gamma-delta T cells from blood. The CDR3 DNA follows: TGTGCTCTTGGGCCACTCCCTCCTTCCTCCACCTCCTACTGGGGGATACACTACACCGATAAACTCATCTTT. This translates into CALGPLPPSSTSYWGIHYTDKLIF.